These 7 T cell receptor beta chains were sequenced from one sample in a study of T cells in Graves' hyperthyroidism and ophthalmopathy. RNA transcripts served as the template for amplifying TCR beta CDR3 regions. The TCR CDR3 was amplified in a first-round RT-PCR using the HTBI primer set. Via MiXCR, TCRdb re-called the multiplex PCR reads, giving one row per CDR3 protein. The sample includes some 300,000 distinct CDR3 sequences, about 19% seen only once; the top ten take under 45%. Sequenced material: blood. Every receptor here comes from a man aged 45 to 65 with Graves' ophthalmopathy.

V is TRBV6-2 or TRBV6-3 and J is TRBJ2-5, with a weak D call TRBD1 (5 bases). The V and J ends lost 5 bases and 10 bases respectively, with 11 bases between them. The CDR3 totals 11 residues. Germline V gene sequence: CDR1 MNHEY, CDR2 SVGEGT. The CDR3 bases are TGTGCCAGCAGTACAGGCCAGGACCAGTACTTC. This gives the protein CASSTGQDQYF.

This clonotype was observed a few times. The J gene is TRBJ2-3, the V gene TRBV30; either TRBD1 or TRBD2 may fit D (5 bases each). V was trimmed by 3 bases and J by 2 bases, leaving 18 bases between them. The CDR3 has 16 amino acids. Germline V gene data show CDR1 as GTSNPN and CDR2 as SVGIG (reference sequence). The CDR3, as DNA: TGTGCCTGGAGCCCACCGGGACCTATAGCCACAGATACGCAGTATTTT. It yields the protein CAWSPPGPIATDTQYF.

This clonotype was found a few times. The CDR3 loop is CSASAAGVIYEQYF. CDR3 nucleotide sequence: TGCAGTGCTAGCGCAGCGGGGGTTATCTACGAGCAGTACTTC. This chain connects TRBV20-1 to TRBJ2-7; TRBD2 agrees at 8 bases. CDR1 and CDR2 from the germline V gene are DFQATT and SNEGSKA (reference sequence). The CDR3 is 14 residues long. Losses at the gene ends were 3 bases for V and 3 bases for J; bases not matched to a gene: 7.

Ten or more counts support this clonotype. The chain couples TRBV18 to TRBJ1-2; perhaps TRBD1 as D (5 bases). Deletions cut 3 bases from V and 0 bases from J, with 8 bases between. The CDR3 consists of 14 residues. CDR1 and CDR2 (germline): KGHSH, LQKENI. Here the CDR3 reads CASSPGTANYGYTF. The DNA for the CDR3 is TGTGCCAGCTCACCCGGGACGGCTAACTATGGCTACACCTTC.

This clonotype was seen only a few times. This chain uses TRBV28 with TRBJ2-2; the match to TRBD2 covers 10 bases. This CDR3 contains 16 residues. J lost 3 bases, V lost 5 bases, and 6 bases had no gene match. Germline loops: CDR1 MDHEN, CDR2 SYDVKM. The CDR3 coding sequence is TGTGCCAGCAGTACACTAGCGGGAATAGACACCGGGGAGCTGTTTTTT. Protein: CASSTLAGIDTGELFF.

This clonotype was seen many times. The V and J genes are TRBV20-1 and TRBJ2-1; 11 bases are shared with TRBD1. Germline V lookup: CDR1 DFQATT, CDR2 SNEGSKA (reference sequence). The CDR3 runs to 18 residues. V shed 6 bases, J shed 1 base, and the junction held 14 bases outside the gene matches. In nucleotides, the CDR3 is TGCAGTGCGGTGGGACAGGGGGGAAGCGGGGTTTCCTACAATGAGCAGTTCTTC. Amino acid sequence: CSAVGQGGSGVSYNEQFF.

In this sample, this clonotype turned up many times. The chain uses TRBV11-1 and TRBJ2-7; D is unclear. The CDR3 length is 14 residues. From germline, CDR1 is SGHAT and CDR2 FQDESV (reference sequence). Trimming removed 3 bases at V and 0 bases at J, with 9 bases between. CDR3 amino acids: CASSFGRSSYEQYF. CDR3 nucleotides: TGTGCCAGCAGCTTCGGTAGGAGCTCCTACGAGCAGTACTTC.